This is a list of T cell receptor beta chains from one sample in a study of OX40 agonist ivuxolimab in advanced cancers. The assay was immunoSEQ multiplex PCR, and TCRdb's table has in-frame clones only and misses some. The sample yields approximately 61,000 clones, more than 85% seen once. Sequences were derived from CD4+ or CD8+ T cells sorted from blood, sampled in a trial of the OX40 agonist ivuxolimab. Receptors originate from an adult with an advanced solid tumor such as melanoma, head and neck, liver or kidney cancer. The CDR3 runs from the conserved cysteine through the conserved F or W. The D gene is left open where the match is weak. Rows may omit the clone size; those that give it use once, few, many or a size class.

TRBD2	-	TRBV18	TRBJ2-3	CASSTSGGVTDTQYF	TGTGCCAGCTCAACTAGCGGGGGGGTCACAGATACGCAGTATTTT
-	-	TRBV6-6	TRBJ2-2	CASSSSRVGSGELFF	TGTGCCAGCAGTTCATCCAGGGTTGGGTCCGGGGAGCTGTTTTTT
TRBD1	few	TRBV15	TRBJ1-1	CATSRDRQGNEAFF	TGTGCCACCAGCAGAGATAGACAGGGGAATGAAGCTTTCTTT
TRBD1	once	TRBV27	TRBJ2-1	CASSSISTGTVNYNEQFF	TGTGCCAGCAGCTCAATTTCGACCGGGACAGTGAACTACAATGAGCAGTTCTTC
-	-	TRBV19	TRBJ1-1	CASSIGFNTEAFF	TGTGCCAGTAGTATCGGCTTTAACACTGAAGCTTTCTTT
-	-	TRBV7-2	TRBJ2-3	CASSPSLGGGSDTQYF	TGTGCCAGCAGCCCATCTTTGGGCGGAGGGTCAGATACGCAGTATTTT
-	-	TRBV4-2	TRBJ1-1	CASSQWDALGTFF	TGTGCCAGCAGCCAATGGGACGCTTTAGGGACTTTCTTT
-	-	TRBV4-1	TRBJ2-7	CASSQRPGLPQEQYF	TGCGCCAGCAGCCAGCGCCCGGGACTCCCCCAGGAGCAGTACTTC
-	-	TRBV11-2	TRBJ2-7	CASSYSRGDLYEQYF	TGTGCCAGCAGCTATTCTAGGGGGGACCTATACGAGCAGTACTTC
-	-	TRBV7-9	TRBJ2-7	CASSSPAYEQYF	TGTGCCAGCAGCTCTCCCGCCTACGAGCAGTACTTC
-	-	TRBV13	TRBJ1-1	CASSLGSGWTEAFF	TGTGCCAGCAGCTTAGGGTCGGGGTGGACTGAAGCTTTCTTT
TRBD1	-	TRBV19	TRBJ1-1	CATGQGMNTEAFF	TGTGCCACTGGACAGGGGATGAACACTGAAGCTTTCTTT
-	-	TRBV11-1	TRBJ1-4	CASSLIDGIHEKLFF	TGTGCCAGCAGCTTAATCGATGGGATCCATGAAAAACTGTTTTTT
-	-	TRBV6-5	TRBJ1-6	CASSYSSGRGSPLHF	TGTGCCAGCAGTTACTCGTCGGGTAGAGGTTCACCCCTCCACTTT
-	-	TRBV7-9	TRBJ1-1	CASSPGRNTEAFF	TGTGCCAGCAGCCCGGGGAGGAACACTGAAGCTTTCTTT
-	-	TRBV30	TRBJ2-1	CAWTFGGSSYNEQFF	TGTGCCTGGACCTTCGGGGGATCGTCCTACAATGAGCAGTTCTTC
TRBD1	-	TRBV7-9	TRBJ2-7	CASSLGQGAYEQYF	TGTGCCAGCAGCTTGGGACAGGGGGCGTACGAGCAGTACTTC
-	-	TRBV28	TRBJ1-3	CASTLSSRGNTIYF	TGTGCCAGCACCTTGTCGTCACGTGGAAACACCATATATTTT
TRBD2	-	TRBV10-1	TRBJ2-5	CASSELRAGGPETQYF	TGCGCCAGCAGTGAGCTGAGAGCGGGGGGCCCAGAGACCCAGTACTTC
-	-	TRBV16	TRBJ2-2	CASSHKIWEELFF	TGTGCCAGCAGCCATAAGATTTGGGAGGAGCTGTTTTTT
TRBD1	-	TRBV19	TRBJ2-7	CASSIGQGATYEQYF	TGTGCCAGTAGTATAGGGCAGGGGGCCACCTACGAGCAGTACTTC
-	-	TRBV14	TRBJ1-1	CASSQDIRRAFF	TGTGCCAGCAGCCAAGATATCCGGAGGGCTTTCTTT
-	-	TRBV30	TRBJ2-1	CAWSVWQGLYNEQFF	TGTGCCTGGAGTGTATGGCAGGGGTTGTACAATGAGCAGTTCTTC
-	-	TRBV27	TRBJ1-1	CASRDSGFNTEAFF	TGTGCCAGCAGAGACTCAGGGTTTAACACTGAAGCTTTCTTT
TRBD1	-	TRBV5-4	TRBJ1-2	CASSSIDRDYGYTF	TGTGCCAGCAGCAGCATCGACAGGGACTATGGCTACACCTTC
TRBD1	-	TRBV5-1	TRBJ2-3	CASPPRDRGEFSDTQYF	TGCGCCAGCCCACCCCGGGACAGGGGGGAATTCTCGGATACGCAGTATTTT
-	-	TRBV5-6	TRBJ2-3	CASSLSDTQYF	TGTGCCAGCAGTTTATCAGATACGCAGTATTTT
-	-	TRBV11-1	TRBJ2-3	CASSSVGTQYF	TGTGCCAGCAGCTCCGTGGGTACGCAGTATTTT
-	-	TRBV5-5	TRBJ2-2	CASSIWGTGELFF	TGTGCCAGCAGCATTTGGGGAACCGGGGAGCTGTTTTTT